This TCR beta chain is from a study of T cells after posttransplantation cyclophosphamide. The method was immunoSEQ multiplex PCR; TCRdb's version includes in-frame clones alone and lacks a portion of them. The sample records 30,000 or so clones, 80% to 90% being singletons. V dropped 7 bases and J dropped 1 base, with 14 bases sitting between them. Germline CDR1 and CDR2: SEHNR and FQNEAQ (reference sequence). The CDR3 is 15 residues long. Sequenced input: PBMCs. The chain combines TRBV7-9 with TRBJ2-1, with D possibly matching TRBD1 (6 bases). This clonotype originated in a man between 45 and 60 years old. CDR3: CASTPRGSSYNEQFF. CDR3 DNA sequence: TGTGCCAGCACCCCTAGGGGGTCTTCCTACAATGAGCAGTTCTTC.